The rows below give T cell receptor beta chains drawn from one sample of a study of T cell responses to AZD1222 COVID-19 vaccine. The table came from immunoSEQ multiplex PCR; TCRdb's copy has only in-frame clones and leaves some out. The sample holds 170,000 or so clones, less than 95% seen once. Source: peripheral blood, taken on day 0 of AZD1222 vaccination. Receptors originate from an adult in good health. CDR3s include the opening cysteine and the closing phenylalanine or tryptophan. The order of the fields is J gene, V gene, D gene, CDR3 length, CDR3 protein. D genes are given only for firm matches.

>TRBJ1-4|TRBV6-5|-|13
CASRQVINEKLFF
>TRBJ1-3|TRBV18|-|15
CASSPRQASGNTIYF
>TRBJ2-7|TRBV3-1/TRBV3-2|-|13
CASSLRTEYEQYF
>TRBJ1-2|TRBV7-2|-|15
CASSSPLGQPYGYTF
>TRBJ1-2|TRBV9|-|13
CASSVGGAGGYTF
>TRBJ2-2|TRBV4-2|TRBD2|14
CASGSGGEAGELFF
>TRBJ2-5|TRBV11-2|-|15
CASSLVQGTQETQYF
>TRBJ1-4|TRBV7-8|-|17
CASSSMRGGLAREKLFF
>TRBJ2-7|TRBV5-4|TRBD2|12
CASSSRGDEQYF
>TRBJ1-2|TRBV4-3|-|14
CASSQDGGNYGYTF
>TRBJ1-3|TRBV7-9|-|17
CASSLAQTAISGNTIYF
>TRBJ1-2|TRBV30|-|14
CAWTPLGLGYGYTF
>TRBJ1-2|TRBV7-9|-|14
CASSPGEGGYGYTF
>TRBJ1-5|TRBV7-2|-|15
CASSTSQGMPHIQHF
>TRBJ1-2|TRBV27|-|13
CASSPGGAYGYTF
>TRBJ2-3|TRBV14|TRBD1|16
CASSQVGQVVTDTQYF
>TRBJ2-2|TRBV14|-|14
CASSQVRAAGELFF
>TRBJ2-7|TRBV6-5|-|11
CASSPSSEQYF
>TRBJ1-5|TRBV18|-|16
CASSRSVGETDQPQHF
>TRBJ1-4|TRBV10-3|TRBD1|14
CAISGDRGSEKLFF
>TRBJ2-3|TRBV7-2|-|15
CASSLAVGATDTQYF
>TRBJ1-5|TRBV19|TRBD1|15
CASSSGQGGNQPQHF
>TRBJ2-3|TRBV5-3|-|14
CARSPAGNPDTQYF